These T cell receptor beta chains were read from a single sample in a study of blood T cell repertoires in COVID-19. Data came from immunoSEQ multiplex PCR; TCRdb stores just in-frame clones and leaves some out. The sample includes about 28,000 clones, roughly nine tenths of them seen just once. The sample comprised peripheral blood. Receptors originate from a man between 60 and 70 years old with active COVID-19. Each CDR3 is given without its conserved first and last residue. A D gene is named only where the DNA matches it firmly.

d_gene	v_gene	j_gene	CDR3aa
-	TRBV3-1/TRBV3-2	TRBJ1-5	ASSQDQFQPQH
-	TRBV21-1	TRBJ1-3	ASSKDRATFFLLY
-	TRBV19	TRBJ2-6	ASSIDWTALT
-	TRBV2	TRBJ1-4	ASSEGWTENEKLF
TRBD1	TRBV12-5	TRBJ1-5	ASGLAGGAGYSNQPQH
TRBD2	TRBV9	TRBJ2-5	ASSLGGATETQY
-	TRBV23-1	TRBJ2-7	ASSQSKQLTYEQY
-	TRBV7-9	TRBJ1-5	ASSLQQPQH
TRBD1	TRBV18	TRBJ2-1	ASSPIPIRTGGYNEQF
-	TRBV28	TRBJ1-4	ASSSLGATNEKLF
-	TRBV7-6	TRBJ2-7	ASSESGSYEQY
-	TRBV5-1	TRBJ2-3	ASSLAARRFGNTQY
-	TRBV12-3/TRBV12-4	TRBJ1-4	ASSRSEAKKLF
TRBD1	TRBV9	TRBJ2-7	ASSPRDRDGTYEQY
TRBD1	TRBV28	TRBJ1-4	ASGERGPGEKLF
-	TRBV7-2	TRBJ1-4	ASGRATNEKLF
-	TRBV5-1	TRBJ1-6	ASTRGDNSPLH
-	TRBV27	TRBJ1-5	ASSFGGRFDQPQH
TRBD1	TRBV5-1	TRBJ2-3	ASSFGVPDRGTDTQY
-	TRBV5-1	TRBJ2-7	ASSLAGLQQY
TRBD2	TRBV5-1	TRBJ2-5	ASSPGGQETQY
-	TRBV6-4	TRBJ2-1	ASSETYSYNEQF
-	TRBV7-9	TRBJ1-5	ASSLSGMGQPQH
-	TRBV5-1	TRBJ2-3	ASSATGAFAAPGTDTQY
-	TRBV19	TRBJ1-6	ASTYQRGDWHSPLH
TRBD1	TRBV10-1	TRBJ2-3	ASSERQGISDTQY
TRBD2	TRBV3-1/TRBV3-2	TRBJ2-7	ASRRGGQPTYEQY
-	TRBV2	TRBJ1-5	ASSEGGSQPQH
TRBD1	TRBV7-9	TRBJ1-2	ASSSRGQRNYGYT
-	TRBV5-1	TRBJ1-2	ASSLDRNYGYT
-	TRBV27	TRBJ1-5	ASSLSRGNQPQH
TRBD1	TRBV5-8	TRBJ1-5	ASSFPGGWSNQPQH
TRBD1	TRBV6-5	TRBJ1-1	ASSRGQGEAF
-	TRBV19	TRBJ1-1	ASSIQGGNTEAF
TRBD1	TRBV7-9	TRBJ1-1	ASGQGMRTEAF
-	TRBV25-1	TRBJ1-1	ASSDRYTEAF
TRBD1	TRBV28	TRBJ1-4	ASSSGQDATNEKLF
-	TRBV5-6	TRBJ2-7	ASSLATGHVSYEQY
-	TRBV18	TRBJ2-2	ASSPRSQGPTGELF
-	TRBV3-1/TRBV3-2	TRBJ2-5	ASSQNPGLGKETQY
-	TRBV7-2	TRBJ1-1	ASSFKTGRLNTEAF
-	TRBV9	TRBJ1-4	ASSVGGRSEKLF
TRBD1	TRBV19	TRBJ2-1	ASSMVGQGAYNEQF
-	TRBV6-6	TRBJ2-7	ASNAPDRLTYEQY
-	TRBV18	TRBJ1-4	ASSPPEGGNIEKLF
-	TRBV3-1/TRBV3-2	TRBJ1-1	ASSQDLGRLNTEAF
-	TRBV19	TRBJ2-1	ATQVVVSIGEQF
TRBD1	TRBV9	TRBJ2-5	ASSVGTGTGETQY
TRBD1	TRBV7-9	TRBJ2-1	ASSQQGTVGEQF
TRBD1	TRBV5-6	TRBJ1-3	ASSRPGQGTTWEGNTIY
-	TRBV6-5	TRBJ2-7	ASSYGRGTYEQY